This TCR beta chain was obtained from a study of regulatory T cells in long-lasting Graves disease. HTBI primers from iRepertoire and Arm-PCR of CDR3 regions yielded the TCR beta libraries. TCRdb re-called the multiplex PCR reads with MiXCR, one entry per CDR3 protein. This repertoire shows about 440,000 distinct CDR3 sequences, less than 20% found once; its top ten account for approximately 12%. Germline V gene lookup returns CDR1 LNHDA and CDR2 SQIVND (reference sequence). J was trimmed by 0 bases and V by 7 bases; bases with no gene match: 16. The CDR3 length is 18 residues. Noted time point: newly diagnosed GD, antithyroid drugs for less than 3 months. Researchers made the TCR library from RNA that was extracted from PBMCs. This sample also appeared in a second study, on T cells in Graves' hyperthyroidism and ophthalmopathy. From that study: The TCR CDR3 was amplified in a first-round RT-PCR using the HTBI primer set.

V and J are TRBV19 and TRBJ1-1, with 8 bases identical to TRBD1. The receptor's source is a woman between 25 and 40 years old with Graves disease. Here the sequenced sample was peripheral blood mononuclear cells (PBMCs), taken at new diagnosis, from a patient treated with antithyroid drugs. CDR3 loop: CASTYRGGQGGLNTEAFF. CDR3 bases: TGTGCCAGTACCTACCGGGGCGGACAGGGCGGACTGAACACTGAAGCTTTCTTT.